These 2 T cell receptor beta chains were sequenced from one sample in a study of cytomegalovirus exposure and HLA in healthy donors (dated by TCRdb to about 2017). Library construction relied on the immunoSEQ multiplex PCR assay. The multiplex PCR relied on a mix of 60 forward primers for TCR Vbeta segments and 13 reverse primers for TCR Jbeta segments. TCRdb took this table from immuneACCESS and kept in-frame rearrangements with V and J called. Such tables lack part of the clones; where checked against another copy, unresolved V genes explain under half of the gap, and the rest is unexplained. Here the sample has under 150,000 clones; 81% occur a single time. The ten largest clonotypes hold about 0.63% of the sample. The sequencing sample was made of PBMCs. All receptors come from a man aged 18 to 35 in good health and CMV-seronegative.

This rearrangement joins TRBV5-1 to TRBJ2-5, with D tentatively TRBD1 (5 bases). The ends were cut back, 2 bases at V and 4 bases at J, with 21 bases in the middle. Germline-derived CDR1 and CDR2 are SGHRS and YFSETQ. This CDR3 has 17 amino acids. For the CDR3, the DNA is TGCGCCAGCAGCTTTAGTGTTGGAAGGGGATTAGGAGAGACCCAGTACTTC. The encoded protein is CASSFSVGRGLGETQYF.

This chain uses TRBV6-5 with TRBJ1-1; D not certain. CDR1 is MNHEY and CDR2 is SVGAGI in the germline V gene. The CDR3 has 13 amino acids. Trimming stripped 2 bases from V and 0 bases from J, with 4 bases between. The CDR3 DNA sequence: TGTGCCAGCAGTTACAACATGAACACTGAAGCTTTCTTT. It translates to CASSYNMNTEAFF.